The 3 T cell receptor beta chains below were found in one sample sequenced in a study of T-cell reconstitution after alpha-beta-depleted transplantation in children. Unique molecular identifiers were incorporated into the prepared TCRbeta library. TCRdb re-analysed the PCR reads in MiXCR, keeping a single row per CDR3 protein. The profile shows 670,000 or so distinct CDR3 sequences, around 13% of them singletons. The sequences come from PBMCs, collected before TCRalphabeta/CD19-depleted stem cell transplant. The origin of the receptors is a girl between 2 and 10 years old with congenital amegakaryocytic thrombocytopenia, due to receive a stem cell transplant.

Note on this clonotype: A much larger clone differs by one base, so this may be a read error. The chain employs TRBV5-1 and TRBJ2-7, with a tentative D call TRBD1 (5 bases). The CDR3 spans 15 residues. Per germline, CDR1 SGHRS and CDR2 YFSETQ. The CDR3 DNA sequence: TGCGCCAGCTTTCTTCCGGACACAACCTCCCACGAGCAGTACTTC. The encoded protein is CASFLPDTTSHEQYF.

This clonotype was seen ten or more times. The chain is built from TRBV4-1 and TRBJ2-5; no reliable D call. The CDR3 has 14 residues. Germline CDR1 is MGHRA and CDR2 is YSYEKL. Trimming shortened V by 1 base and J by 4 bases, and 10 bases separated the two germline ends. CDR3 in amino acids: CASSQGSVGETQYF. The CDR3 bases are TGCGCCAGCAGCCAAGGATCAGTTGGAGAGACCCAGTACTTC.

The chain employs TRBV20-1 and TRBJ1-2, with D possibly TRBD1 on 5 matching bases. CDR3 length: 12 residues. CDR1 is DFQATT, CDR2 SNEGSKA, per germline (reference sequence). Trimming shortened V by 2 bases and J by 8 bases, and 12 bases separated the two germline ends. CDR3 DNA sequence: TGCAGTGCTAGATCGCAGGGCGCGGGCTACACCTTC. It codes for CSARSQGAGYTF.